The clone carrying this T cell receptor (beta chain) came up a few times. The antigen is unknown. The data are from a study of post-analysis software for immune sequencing data. The wider study: Recorded subtypes: relapsing-remitting, secondary progressive, progressive-relapsing; some patients unannotated. Study-wide findings and caveats: In patients, TRBV5-6, TRBV5-1 and TRBV20-1 belonged to 4 or 5 TRBV segments found more frequently than in controls. Controls had significantly higher normalized Chao1 diversity than multiple sclerosis patients.

Built from TCR beta cDNA, the libraries had unique molecular identifiers in them. T cells numbering about 0.85 to 10 million yielded 450,000 to 500,000 cDNA molecules. TCRdb called the PCR reads again in MiXCR, with one record for every CDR3 protein. The sample lists 500,000 to 600,000 distinct CDR3 sequences, roughly 45% occurring once. Germline-derived CDR1 and CDR2 are SGHRS and YFSETQ. Trimming took off 2 bases at V and 2 bases at J, with 10 bases between the two ends. The CDR3 has 15 amino acids. The chain uses TRBV5-1 and TRBJ2-2, with D unresolved. Source material: blood. The clonotype comes from a girl aged 10 to 17 with multiple sclerosis. CDR3 sequence reads: CASSFEPTNTGELFF. The CDR3 DNA sequence: TGCGCCAGCAGCTTCGAGCCCACTAACACCGGGGAGCTGTTTTTT.